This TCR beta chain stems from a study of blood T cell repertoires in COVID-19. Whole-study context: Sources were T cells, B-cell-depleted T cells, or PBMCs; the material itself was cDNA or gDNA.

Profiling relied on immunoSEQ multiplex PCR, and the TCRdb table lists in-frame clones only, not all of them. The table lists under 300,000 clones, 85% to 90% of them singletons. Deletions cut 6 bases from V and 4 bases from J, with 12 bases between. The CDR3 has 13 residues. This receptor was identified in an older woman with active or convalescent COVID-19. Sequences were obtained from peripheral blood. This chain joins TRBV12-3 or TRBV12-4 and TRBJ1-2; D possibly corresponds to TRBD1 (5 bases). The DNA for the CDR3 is TGTGCCAGCAGGCCCCAGGGCCCCTATGGCTACACCTTC. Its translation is CASRPQGPYGYTF.